Sequencing of this TCR beta chain was carried out in a study of Ad26.COV2.S vaccination and SARS-CoV-2 variants (dated by TCRdb to the early 2020s). With respect to the entire study: Vaccine-arm donors were drawn from COV1001, a multicentre, randomized, double-blind, placebo-controlled phase I-IIa trial of Ad26.COV2.S in healthy adults. Ad26.COV2.S was administered intramuscularly at 5 x 10^10 or 1 x 10^11 viral particles, either as a single shot or as two shots given 56 days apart. TCRbeta repertoire sequencing served as the tool for gauging how specific and how broad the SARS-CoV-2-reactive T cell receptors were following Ad26.COV2.S vaccination. A total of about 30 samples were included in the TCR-sequenced set, comprising 19 Ad26.COV2.S vaccine recipients, 5 placebo recipients and 8 SARS-CoV-2 convalescent individuals. Trial participants were randomized into five groups of five, in which low-dose or high-dose Ad26.COV2.S was given once or twice, or placebo was given on both occasions. Throughout the experiments and outcome assessment, investigators stayed blinded to trial group allocation. On the study overall, not on this receptor specifically: The study was not powered to compare responses between vaccine doses or regimens. Spike-specific TCR breadth was higher in Ad26.COV2.S recipients than in placebo recipients (P = 0.0014). Vaccine and placebo recipients had similar non-spike TCR breadth, a finding consistent with the vaccine containing only spike. After vaccination, spike-specific CD8+ and CD4+ T cell responses were reported to show substantial breadth. The authors noted that total T cell responses may have been underestimated by the TCR breadth and depth analyses.

There are 13 amino acids in the CDR3, from cysteine to phenylalanine inclusive. Solely the CDR3 DNA is kept, with 39 bases framed from the first base. CDR1 and CDR2 (SNHLY, FYNNEI) derive from the germline V gene. Trimming removed 4 bases from V and 4 bases from J; the gene matches leave 3 bases unexplained. The immunoSEQ Assay was used to sequence TCRbeta CDR3 regions. After extraction, genomic DNA underwent amplification by bias-controlled multiplex PCR, followed by high-throughput sequencing. As for the original processing: Collapsing and filtering of sequences were performed to quantify the absolute abundance of each unique TCRbeta CDR3 region. Usable DNA was measured by amplifying reference genes present in all nucleated cells, and TCRbeta template counts were normalized to that usable DNA to estimate T cell fraction. Repertoire TCRs were annotated as SARS-CoV-2-specific when V gene, CDR3 amino acid sequence and J gene were exactly matched to a known reactive TCR set. The reference SARS-CoV-2 TCR set was derived from MIRA and filtered for enrichment in COVID-19-positive ImmuneCODE repertoires, a step that removed public or cross-reactive TCRs. Using the MIRA antigens, annotated TCRs were further analysed by specific ORF or by position within an ORF. Breadth was defined as annotated unique rearrangements over total unique productive rearrangements; depth was the summed frequency of those rearrangements. Two-sided Wilcoxon rank-sum tests were applied when comparing TCR breadth between groups. TCRdb carries this immuneACCESS record with in-frame sequences only. Its versions omit some clonotypes, under half of them owing to an unresolved V gene in the studies checked, with the rest unexplained. The D gene and trimming were derived from the DNA, and the V and J assignments and clone size from that table. For this sample the table gives fewer than 400,000 clones, of which approximately 86% were detected only once. The top ten constitute 3% to 3.5% of the sample.

Remarks on this clone: What this receptor recognizes is not known. Base qualities were left out, and no much larger clone turns up one base away.

Explained via the paper, the treatment or condition label denotes: 19 received Ad26.COV2.S at low or high dose, single or two shots; about five received placebo; per-sample allocation not given. Repertoires of vaccine and placebo recipients were sequenced from samples collected on day 63 after the first injection. Cohort 1b enrolled 20 to 30 adults aged 18-55 years at a single site in Boston, USA, between 29 July and 7 August 2020. Ad26.COV2.S was a replication-incompetent adenovirus type 26 vector that expressed a prefusion-stabilized SARS-CoV-2 spike protein derived from the original Wuhan strain.

The TCR comes from a person between 18 and 65 years old who received the Ad26.COV2.S COVID-19 vaccine or a placebo. Sequences were derived from peripheral blood, sampled in a trial of Ad26.COV2.S vaccine versus placebo. This chain joins TRBV2 to TRBJ2-5, and TRBD1 aligns with 7 junction nucleotides. The CDR3 protein sequence reads: CASSVRGRETQYF. The DNA sequence is given as TGTGCCAGCAGTGTAAGGGGGCGAGAGACCCAGTACTTC.